This TCR beta chain is drawn from a study of cytomegalovirus exposure and HLA in healthy donors. Sequenced by immunoSEQ multiplex PCR; TCRdb stores in-frame clones only, minus some. In the table there are 200,000 to 250,000 clones, over 70% of which are singletons. Between the trimmed V and J ends, which lost 4 bases and 7 bases, there was a span of 12 bases. Germline V CDR1 and CDR2: SGHRS, YFSETQ. The CDR3 has 12 amino acids. The sequence came from a woman in her thirties in good health and CMV-seropositive. The sample consisted of PBMCs. The chain couples TRBV5-1 to TRBJ2-7, with D perhaps TRBD2 (5 bases). The CDR3 here is CASSRTGGEQYF. For the CDR3, the DNA is TGCGCCAGCAGCCGAACCGGCGGGGAGCAGTACTTC.